This T cell receptor (beta chain) was retrieved from a study of T cell changes during pregnancy in multiple sclerosis. Germline V lookup: CDR1 MNHNS, CDR2 SASEGT. This CDR3 is 15 amino acids long. Trimming pared 6 bases from V and 4 bases from J, leaving 18 bases between. Measured with immunoSEQ multiplex PCR; TCRdb has only the in-frame clones, and not every one. This sample has approximately 48,000 clones, with 80% to 95% found just once. The source of this sequence is a female donor with multiple sclerosis, enrolled in a pregnancy study. Sequencing used CD4+ T cells from peripheral blood mononuclear cells, obtained after pregnancy. The chain joins TRBV6-1 to TRBJ1-2; D may be TRBD1 (6 bases). The CDR3 sequence: CASSRGAGVVYGYTF. CDR3 DNA: TGTGCCAGCAGCCGGGGGGCAGGGGTGGTCTATGGCTACACCTTC.